Shown below are 14 T cell receptor beta chains from a single sample sequenced in a study of radiotherapy plus CTLA-4 blockade in lung cancer. Method: immunoSEQ multiplex PCR; TCRdb's copy keeps in-frame clones and lacks some. Of some 32,000 clones listed, roughly 71% were seen once; the top ten hold less than 4%. The sample was peripheral blood, taken from a patient treated with radiotherapy plus ipilimumab. The receptor set was obtained from a human donor with non-small cell lung cancer who had stable disease on radiotherapy plus ipilimumab.

The chain is built from TRBV2 and TRBJ2-1; 11 bases align to TRBD2. The V segment lost 4 bases and the J segment 9 bases; nucleotides outside the gene matches: 17. CDR1 and CDR2 from the germline V gene are SNHLY and FYNNEI. The CDR3 consists of 18 residues. This chain's CDR3 is CASSGGWATSGTPSEQFF. DNA for the CDR3: TGTGCCAGCAGTGGGGGTTGGGCGACTAGCGGGACCCCGAGTGAGCAGTTCTTC.

V is TRBV18 and J is TRBJ1-3; the D gene is possibly TRBD1 (5 bases). V lost 3 bases and J lost 0, with 6 bases in between. From germline, CDR1 is KGHSH and CDR2 LQKENI. This CDR3 contains 14 residues. The chain's CDR3 is CASSPDSSGNTIYF. In DNA form, the CDR3 reads TGTGCCAGCTCACCCGACAGCTCTGGAAACACCATATATTTT.

J is TRBJ2-6 and V is TRBV19, with 7 bases lining up with TRBD1. This CDR3 comprises 15 residues. CDR1 is LNHDA and CDR2 is SQIVND in the germline V gene (reference sequence). With V trimmed by 4 bases and J by 4 bases, 4 bases remained unmatched. CDR3 residues: CASSKTGKGANVLTF. DNA for the CDR3: TGTGCCAGTAGTAAGACAGGGAAAGGGGCCAACGTCCTGACTTTC.

V is TRBV7-2 and J is TRBJ2-7; possibly TRBD1 or TRBD2 for D (6 bases each). The CDR3 extends over 14 amino acids. The germline V gene has CDR1 SGHTA and CDR2 FQGNSA. Trimming took 2 bases from V and 7 from J, leaving 15 bases between them. The CDR3, as DNA: TGTGCCAGCAGCTTACACAGGGAGGCCTGGGAGCAGTACTTC. Its translation is CASSLHREAWEQYF. Drawing the rest from reference TRBV7-2 and TRBJ2-7, the complete variable domain is GAGVSQSPSNKVTEKGKDVELRCDPISGHTALYWYRQSLGQGLEFLIYFQGNSAPDKSGLPSDRFSAERTGGSVSTLTIQRTQQEDSAVYLCASSLHREAWEQYFGPGTRLTVT.

The chain is built from TRBV4-3 and TRBJ2-2; D remains unclear. Germline-derived CDR1 and CDR2 are LGHNA and YSLEER. This CDR3 has 16 amino acids. V lost 1 base to trimming and J lost 1 base, with 10 bases between them. The CDR3 sequence: CASSQGVGRNTGELFF. CDR3 nucleotide sequence: TGCGCCAGCAGCCAAGGAGTAGGCCGGAACACCGGGGAGCTGTTTTTT.

The rearrangement links TRBV4-2 to TRBJ2-2; 11 positions agree with TRBD2. From germline, CDR1 is LGHNA and CDR2 YNFKEQ. V shed 0 bases, J shed 2 bases, and the junction held 5 bases outside the gene matches. This CDR3 region has 18 residues. The CDR3 sequence is CASSQDKRLAGNTGELFF. DNA of the CDR3: TGTGCCAGCAGCCAAGATAAGAGACTAGCGGGAAACACCGGGGAGCTGTTTTTT.

In this sample, this clone turned up a few times. The chain joins TRBV5-1 to TRBJ1-1; tentative D call: TRBD1 (5 bases). V was clipped by 4 bases and J by 10 bases, with 11 bases between them. The CDR3 consists of 11 residues. Germline CDR1 and CDR2: SGHRS and YFSETQ. CDR3 region: CASSAGTLAFF. Here the CDR3 DNA reads TGCGCCAGCAGCGCCGGGACTTTAGCTTTCTTT.

The chain employs TRBV7-9 and TRBJ2-1; D gene uncertain. Looked up from germline, CDR1 is SEHNR and CDR2 is FQNEAQ (reference sequence). CDR3 length equals 13 residues. Trimming stripped 1 base from V and 6 bases from J, with 7 bases between. The CDR3 sequence is CASSLVSLNEQFF. Written as DNA, the CDR3 is TGTGCCAGCAGCTTAGTATCCCTCAATGAGCAGTTCTTC.

This chain joins TRBV13 and TRBJ2-7, with a possible D match to TRBD1 (7 bases). The V end was cut by 5 bases, the J end by 0 bases, with 17 bases between. This CDR3 is built from 16 residues. The germline V gene encodes CDR1 PRHDT and CDR2 FYEKMQ (reference sequence). Here the CDR3 DNA reads TGTGCCAGCAGCCATGGAGGGGGCCGCGGCTCCTACGAGCAGTACTTC. This gives the protein CASSHGGGRGSYEQYF.

CDR3 residues: CATSNVVVPYFTDTQYF. CDR3 DNA: TGTGCCACCAGCAACGTTGTAGTCCCTTATTTCACAGATACGCAGTATTTT. V gene TRBV15 combines with J gene TRBJ2-3; D ambiguous. The CDR3 runs 17 residues. The ends were cut back, 4 bases at V and 2 bases at J, with 19 bases in the middle. In germline, CDR1 is LNHNV, CDR2 YYDKDF (reference sequence).

This chain connects TRBV29-1 to TRBJ2-7; D perhaps matches TRBD2 (6 bases). The CDR3 is 13 amino acids. Germline CDR1 and CDR2: SQVTM and ANQGSEA. Between the trimmed V and J ends, which lost 4 bases and 3 bases, there was a span of 13 bases. DNA for the CDR3: TGCAGCGTTGGGCGGGGAATTGGCTACGAGCAGTACTTC. Protein: CSVGRGIGYEQYF.

This chain uses TRBV7-2 with TRBJ1-2; TRBD1 matches 7 bases. Trimming took 3 bases from V and 5 from J; bases not matched to a gene: 3. This CDR3 region has 13 residues. In germline, CDR1 is SGHTA, CDR2 FQGNSA. The CDR3 DNA reads as TGTGCCAGCAGCTTCTCAGGGGGGTATGGCTACACCTTC. It translates to CASSFSGGYGYTF.

The chain has TRBV19 and TRBJ1-2; 12 bases match TRBD1. The CDR3 is made up of 15 amino acids. V lost 4 bases to trimming and J lost 5 bases; unmatched junction nucleotides: 5. CDR1 is LNHDA, CDR2 SQIVND, per germline (reference sequence). CDR3 coding DNA: TGTGCCAGTAGTACACCGGGACAGGGGGCATATGGCTACACCTTC. It specifies CASSTPGQGAYGYTF.

The V call is TRBV5-4, the J call TRBJ2-1, with a weak D call TRBD2 (6 bases). The CDR3 covers 16 residues. V shed 2 bases and J shed 1 base, with 13 bases lying between them. Germline CDR1 reads SGHNT; CDR2 reads YYREEE (reference sequence). The CDR3 here is CASSFGLATSYNEQFF. The CDR3 DNA is TGTGCCAGCAGCTTTGGTCTAGCGACATCCTACAATGAGCAGTTCTTC.